Listed here is a single TCR beta chain. Its target is not known. Sequenced by immunoSEQ multiplex PCR; TCRdb stores in-frame clones only, minus some. The sample contains approximately 25,000 clones, around three quarters of which appear only once. This specimen comes from a study of vaccination effects on CD4 cells after COVID-19. Findings and limits, study-wide: Late after vaccination, infection- and vaccine-induced clones showed marked clonal contraction. Nearly all vaccine-induced clones in healthy recipients recognized only SARS-CoV-2. Convalescent patients numbered few in the study; early post-infection timepoints were missing entirely.

Before any sequencing was done, the ViraFEST assay used viral peptide pools to expand antigen-specific CD4+ T cells. After less than twelve days in culture, the CD4+ T cells were isolated. Nucleocapsid antibodies stayed negative before and after vaccination, showing no earlier SARS-CoV-2 infection. Half-medium exchanges with IL-2 medium took place on days 3 and 7. Unmatched junction bases numbered 9, after V lost 6 bases and J lost 3 bases. Germline V lookup: CDR1 SGHAT, CDR2 FQNNGV. CDR3 size: 16 residues. The V gene is TRBV11-2, the J gene TRBJ2-3; TRBD2 agrees at 10 bases. The sample in question was CD4+ T cells from PBMCs cultured with SARS-CoV-2 spike peptides, obtained before COVID-19 vaccination. This clonotype was obtained from a human donor who received a COVID-19 vaccine. CDR3 nucleotides: TGTGCCAGCAGGCCCACACTAGCGGGAAGGACAGATACGCAGTATTTT. It translates to CASRPTLAGRTDTQYF.